This T cell receptor beta chain was obtained from a study of T cell responses to AZD1222 COVID-19 vaccine. The protocol was immunoSEQ multiplex PCR, while the TCRdb copy is restricted to in-frame clones and leaves out a portion. This table holds some 28,000 clones, around 80% found once. The starting material was peripheral blood, obtained on day 0 of AZD1222 vaccination. The clonotype was recovered from an adult in good health.

The CDR3 sequence: CASSPTAGGIYEQYF. In nucleotides, the CDR3 is TGTGCCAGCAGCCCCACGGCAGGGGGTATCTACGAGCAGTACTTC. The chain links TRBV6-5 to TRBJ2-7; 7 bases are shared with TRBD1. Germline V lookup: CDR1 MNHEY, CDR2 SVGAGI. V was pared by 6 bases and J by 3 bases, with 11 bases of the junction left unmatched. The CDR3 totals 15 residues.